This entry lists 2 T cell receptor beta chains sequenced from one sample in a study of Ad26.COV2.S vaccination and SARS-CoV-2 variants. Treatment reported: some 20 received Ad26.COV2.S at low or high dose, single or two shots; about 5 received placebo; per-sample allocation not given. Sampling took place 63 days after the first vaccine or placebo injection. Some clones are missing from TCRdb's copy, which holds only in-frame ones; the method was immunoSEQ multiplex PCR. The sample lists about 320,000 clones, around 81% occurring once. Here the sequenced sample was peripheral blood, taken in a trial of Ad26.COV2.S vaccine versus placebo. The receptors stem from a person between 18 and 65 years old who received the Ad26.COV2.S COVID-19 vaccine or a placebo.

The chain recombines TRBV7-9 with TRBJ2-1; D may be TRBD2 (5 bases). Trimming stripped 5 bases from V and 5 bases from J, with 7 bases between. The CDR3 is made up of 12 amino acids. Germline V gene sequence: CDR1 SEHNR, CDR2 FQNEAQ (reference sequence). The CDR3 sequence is CASSPRDNEQFF. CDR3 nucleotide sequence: TGTGCCAGCAGCCCGAGGGACAATGAGCAGTTCTTC.

CDR3 amino acids: CASSPRSPDTQYF. CDR3 sequence (DNA): TGTGCCAGCAGTCCGAGGAGCCCAGATACGCAGTATTTT. The rearrangement joins TRBV6-2 or TRBV6-3 to TRBJ2-3, with D unresolved. Trimming pared 5 bases from V and 4 bases from J, leaving 10 bases between. The CDR3 spans 13 residues. Looked up from germline, CDR1 is MNHEY and CDR2 is SVGEGT.